This T cell receptor beta chain comes out of a study of Ad26.COV2.S vaccination and SARS-CoV-2 variants. Repertoires were generated with immunoSEQ multiplex PCR, while TCRdb's copy carries only in-frame clones and drops some. Seen here are 350,000 to 450,000 clones, 92% observed once, and the top ten hold 3.5% to 4.5%. Of note for this clone: The antigen is not known.

The CDR3 has 15 amino acids. The V end lost 0 bases, the J end lost 8 bases, and 14 bases lay between the germline ends. From germline, CDR1 is SGHKS and CDR2 YYEKEE (reference sequence). Findings and limits, study-wide: Vaccine recipients posted higher spike-specific TCR breadth than their placebo counterparts. Measurements of TCR breadth and depth may have given underestimates of the total T cell responses.

This specimen consisted of peripheral blood, obtained after recovery from COVID-19. The receptor was isolated from a human donor who had recovered from COVID-19. This chain uses TRBV5-5 with TRBJ1-4; tentatively, D is TRBD1 (5 bases). CDR3 residues: CASSLGAFSGEKLFF. The CDR3 DNA is TGTGCCAGCAGCTTGGGGGCCTTCTCAGGGGAAAAACTGTTTTTT.